The clone carrying this T cell receptor beta chain occurred many times. The antigen is not known. RNA transcripts gave rise to amplified TCR beta CDR3 regions. The TCR CDR3 first-round RT-PCR relied on the HTBI primer set. MiXCR, applied by TCRdb to the multiplex PCR reads, yields one record per CDR3 protein. The sample lists 450,000 to 650,000 distinct CDR3 sequences; 12% to 15% were seen once. This sample was included in a study of T cells in Graves' hyperthyroidism and ophthalmopathy. Whole-study findings and limits: Ophthalmopathy prediction by the model preceded onset by a median roughly 6.3 months. A model built on 13 V-J features separated ophthalmopathy from stable hyperthyroidism.

Sequencing was carried out using blood. The TCR was taken from a young woman with Graves' ophthalmopathy.

The DNA of the CDR3 is TGTGCCAGCAGCTCAGGGGACGCTACGAACACCGGGGAGCTGTTTTTT. It encodes CASSSGDATNTGELFF. The J gene is TRBJ2-2, the V gene TRBV7-3, with D perhaps matching TRBD1 (6 bases). The CDR3 extends over 16 amino acids. V gave up 4 bases and J gave up 0 bases, with 12 bases separating them. Germline assignment: CDR1 SGHTA and CDR2 FQGTGA.